This entry describes one TCR beta chain. Its antigen target is currently unknown. No much larger clone is present one base from it, and per-base qualities are unavailable. The data originate from a study of blood T cell repertoires in COVID-19 (dated by TCRdb to the early 2020s). Study-level background: Collaborator samples came from the United States, Italy and Spain and covered acute and convalescent phases of COVID-19. Samples came from the ongoing ImmuneRACE study (first 160 participants) plus 1,254 subjects from 6 global collaborators. Sample metadata almost always included a de-identified subject ID, COVID-19 status, age in years and sex. Where HLA class I and class II types were available, the types were taken from metadata supplied by the sample provider, not from assay-based typing. The dataset comprised deeply sampled blood TCRbeta repertoires from subjects exposed to, actively infected with, or recovered from COVID-19. The repertoires were released in a freely available public database meant as a resource for research on the immune response to SARS-CoV-2. The material from the prospective study consisted of cDNA or gDNA derived from T cells, B-cell-depleted T cells, or PBMCs.

TCRbeta CDR3 regions were amplified from genomic DNA by means of the immunoSEQ Assay, a bias-controlled multiplex PCR. In the authors' own workflow: Nucleated cell counts per sample were estimated from amplification of reference gene primers within the assay. Sequence reads were collapsed and filtered to measure the absolute abundance of every unique TCRbeta CDR3 rearrangement. Productive Simpson clonality was computed per sample as the square root of Simpson's diversity index over productive rearrangements. In TCRdb, the immuneACCESS table is reduced to in-frame sequences with V and J assigned. These tables do not hold every clone; where another copy was compared, an unresolved V gene accounts for under half, and the others remain unexplained. The V and J calls and the clone size are those of that table, but D and trimming were determined from the DNA. The sample includes 65,000 to 80,000 clones, with about 92% observed a single time. The top ten constitute roughly a tenth of the sample.

Deletion took 1 base off V and 0 bases off J, with a span of 9 bases between the germline ends. CDR1 is given as LGHNA and CDR2 as YNFKEQ, both from the germline V gene. There are 16 amino acids in the CDR3, from cysteine to phenylalanine inclusive. Only the CDR3 portion is preserved as DNA: 48 bases, with reading frame beginning at the first base. Collaborating institutions collected whole blood in K2EDTA tubes following their own protocols. For TCRbeta analysis, collaborator samples were shipped as frozen whole blood, as isolated PBMCs, or as DNA extracted from either sample type. The investigation overall reported the following: Clinical and demographic metadata were provided uncurated, with the amount varying by source and participant.

The chain employs TRBV4-2 and TRBJ2-2; TRBD2 is perhaps the D gene, given 5 matching bases. This TCR derives from a human donor in a cohort sampled during active COVID-19. Sequencing was done on a sample of peripheral blood. The DNA sequence is TGTGCCAGCAGCCAAGGGCGGGCCTCGAACACCGGGGAGCTGTTTTTT. Translation gives CASSQGRASNTGELFF.